The present T cell receptor beta chain was sequenced within a study of shared clonotypes between healthy human individuals. This clone was observed a single time. Its matching antigen is unknown. Other DNA sequences in this sample translate to the same CDR3. The study, taken as a whole, reports: Rarefaction curves obtained for sorted subsets showed sequencing incomplete despite large depth.

V lost 3 bases and J lost 2, with 8 bases in between. The germline CDR1 and CDR2 sequences are MNHNS and SASEGT. There are 14 residues in the CDR3. The donor population consisted of healthy HIV-negative adults with no recent acute infections or vaccinations. The repertoire was sequenced with immunoSEQ multiplex PCR; TCRdb's copy has only in-frame clones and lacks some. The sample lists about 380,000 clones, around 96% occurring once. The TCR originated in a man aged 25-40 years in good health. This chain uses TRBV6-1 with TRBJ1-5, with a possible D match to TRBD1 (6 bases). Sequencing was carried out using memory CD8+ T cells sorted from blood. The subset was: CD45RO+ cells pooled with CCR7-negative TemRA cells. The CDR3 sequence: CASSERQGNQPQHF. CDR3 coding DNA: TGTGCCAGCAGTGAGAGACAGGGCAATCAGCCCCAGCATTTT.